Each of the 4 T cell receptor beta chains below was sequenced from the same sample in a study of T-cell reconstitution after alpha-beta-depleted transplantation in children. Unique molecular identifiers were built into the TCRbeta library. TCRdb re-analysed the PCR reads in MiXCR, keeping a single row per CDR3 protein. The sample lists 780,000 or so distinct CDR3 sequences, 16% occurring once. The sample was PBMCs, mostly from graft donor cells, taken 360 days after TCRalphabeta/CD19-depleted stem cell transplant. These TCRs come from a male patient aged 5 to 17 who had a stem cell transplant for acute lymphoblastic leukemia, so the T cells may come from the graft donor.

In its sample, this clonotype was seen many times. The CDR3 loop is CASTLQQNTGELFF. CDR3 nucleotide sequence: TGTGCCAGCACATTACAGCAGAACACCGGGGAGCTGTTTTTT. The J gene is TRBJ2-2, the V gene TRBV12-3 or TRBV12-4; D gene ambiguous. Trimming left V 7 bases short and J 1 base short, with 10 bases between. The CDR3 spans 14 residues.

This clonotype was observed many times. The chain recombines TRBV5-6 with TRBJ1-5, with unresolved D. CDR3 length: 14 residues. CDR1 SGHDT and CDR2 YYEEEE come from the germline V gene. V shed 0 bases and J shed 4 bases, with 8 bases lying between them. The CDR3 loop reads CASSLAIGNQPQHF. The CDR3 nucleotides are TGTGCCAGCAGCTTGGCCATCGGGAATCAGCCCCAGCATTTT.

The rearrangement links TRBV7-3 to TRBJ1-1, with a tentative D call TRBD1 (6 bases). The V gene's germline CDR1 is SGHTA and CDR2 FQGTGA. The V gene lost 5 bases and the J gene lost 5 bases, with 21 bases spanning the gap. The length of the CDR3 is 16 residues. The CDR3 reads CASSPLVRPQGTEAFF. The CDR3, as DNA: TGTGCCAGCAGCCCCCTCGTGCGGCCTCAGGGGACTGAAGCTTTCTTT.

This clonotype was seen more than once but under ten times. This rearrangement joins TRBV20-1 to TRBJ2-3; 13 bases line up with TRBD2. The germline gives CDR1 DFQATT, CDR2 SNEGSKA (reference sequence). The CDR3 contains 15 residues. Unmatched junction bases numbered 3, after V lost 3 bases and J lost 3 bases. The CDR3 spells CSASRTSGSTDTQYF. CDR3 bases: TGCAGTGCTAGCCGGACTAGCGGGAGTACAGATACGCAGTATTTT.